This T cell receptor (beta chain) was sequenced during a study of T cell repertoires in cytomegalovirus infection. At the level of the study: CMV infection together with matching HLA type was indicated by public TCR beta signatures.

The study, taken as a whole, reports: Dominating the ex vivo response were HLA-C-restricted CMV-specific TCR beta clonotypes.

This clonotype was seen many times. What it binds is unknown. With 2 bases clipped from V and 2 bases from J, the junction kept 0 bases outside the gene matches. Looked up from germline, CDR1 is MNHEY and CDR2 is SMNVEV (reference sequence). The CDR3 contains 14 residues. A single record per CDR3 protein comes from TCRdb applying MiXCR to the reads. The repertoire includes 700,000 to 850,000 distinct CDR3 sequences, 30% to 35% of them detected once, and over 10% sits in the top ten. This receptor was identified in a human donor in good health (CMV status not recorded). Some clones in this sample may be carry-over from other donors' samples. The chain combines TRBV27 with TRBJ1-5, with 7 bases aligning to TRBD1. The starting material was cultured CD8+ T cells from PBMCs, obtained from culture after CMV antigen stimulation. CDR3 bases: TGTGCCAGCAGTTTAACAGGGGGCAATCAGCCCCAGCATTTT. It encodes CASSLTGGNQPQHF.